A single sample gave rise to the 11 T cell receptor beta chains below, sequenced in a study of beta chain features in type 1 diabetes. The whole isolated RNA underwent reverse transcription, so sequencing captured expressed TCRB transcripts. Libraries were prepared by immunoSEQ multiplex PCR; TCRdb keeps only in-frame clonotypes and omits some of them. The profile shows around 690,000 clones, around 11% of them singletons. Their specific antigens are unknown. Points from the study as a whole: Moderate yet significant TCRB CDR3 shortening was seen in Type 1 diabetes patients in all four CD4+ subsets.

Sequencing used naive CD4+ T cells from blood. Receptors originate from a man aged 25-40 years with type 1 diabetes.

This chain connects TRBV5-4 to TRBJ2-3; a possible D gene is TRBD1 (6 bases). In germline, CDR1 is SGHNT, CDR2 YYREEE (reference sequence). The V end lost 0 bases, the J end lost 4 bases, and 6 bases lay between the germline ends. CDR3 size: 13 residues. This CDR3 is CASSLAGADTQYF. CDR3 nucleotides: TGTGCCAGCAGCTTGGCAGGGGCAGATACGCAGTATTTT.

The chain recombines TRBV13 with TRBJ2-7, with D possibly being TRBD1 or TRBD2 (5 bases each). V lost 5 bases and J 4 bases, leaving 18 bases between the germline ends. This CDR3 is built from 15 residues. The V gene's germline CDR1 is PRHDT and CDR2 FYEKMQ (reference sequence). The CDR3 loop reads CASSDSGTERYEQYF. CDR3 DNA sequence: TGTGCCAGCAGCGACTCCGGGACGGAACGGTACGAGCAGTACTTC.

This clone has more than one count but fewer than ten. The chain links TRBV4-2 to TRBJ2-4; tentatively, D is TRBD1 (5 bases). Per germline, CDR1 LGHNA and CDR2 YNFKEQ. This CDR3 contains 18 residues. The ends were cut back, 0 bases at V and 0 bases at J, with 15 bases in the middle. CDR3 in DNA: TGTGCCAGCAGCCAAGATCTTGGCAGGGCCCTAGCCAAAAACATTCAGTACTTC. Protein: CASSQDLGRALAKNIQYF.

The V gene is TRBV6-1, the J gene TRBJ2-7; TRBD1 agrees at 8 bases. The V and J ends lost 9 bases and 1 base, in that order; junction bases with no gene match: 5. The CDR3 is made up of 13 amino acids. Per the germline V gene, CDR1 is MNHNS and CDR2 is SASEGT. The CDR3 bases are TGTGCCAGTCCGACAGGGGATTCCTACGAGCAGTACTTC. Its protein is CASPTGDSYEQYF.

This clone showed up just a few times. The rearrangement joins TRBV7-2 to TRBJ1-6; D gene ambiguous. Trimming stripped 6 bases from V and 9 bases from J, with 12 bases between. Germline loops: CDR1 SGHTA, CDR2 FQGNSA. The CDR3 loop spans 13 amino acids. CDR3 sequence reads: CASSPTSLSPLHF. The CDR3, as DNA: TGTGCCAGCAGTCCCACCAGTCTTTCACCCCTCCACTTT.

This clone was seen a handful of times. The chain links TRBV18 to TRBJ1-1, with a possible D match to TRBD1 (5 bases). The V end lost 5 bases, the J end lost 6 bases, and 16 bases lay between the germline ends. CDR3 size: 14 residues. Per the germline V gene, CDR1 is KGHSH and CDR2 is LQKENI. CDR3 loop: CASSSGPAGAEAFF. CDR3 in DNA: TGTGCCAGCTCATCGGGGCCCGCGGGCGCTGAAGCTTTCTTT.

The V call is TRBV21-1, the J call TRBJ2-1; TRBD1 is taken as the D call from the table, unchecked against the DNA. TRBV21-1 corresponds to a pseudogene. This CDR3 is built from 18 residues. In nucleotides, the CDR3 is TGTGCCAGCAGCAAACTTCCGGGACAGGGGGGGGTTTACAATGAGCAGTTCTTC. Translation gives CASSKLPGQGGVYNEQFF.

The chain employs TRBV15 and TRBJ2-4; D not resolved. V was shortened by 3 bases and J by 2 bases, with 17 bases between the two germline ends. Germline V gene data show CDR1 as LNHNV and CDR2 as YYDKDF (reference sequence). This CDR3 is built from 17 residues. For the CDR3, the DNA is TGTGCCACCAGCAGTCTTGGTGGGTCGGGTACCAAAAACATTCAGTACTTC. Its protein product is CATSSLGGSGTKNIQYF.

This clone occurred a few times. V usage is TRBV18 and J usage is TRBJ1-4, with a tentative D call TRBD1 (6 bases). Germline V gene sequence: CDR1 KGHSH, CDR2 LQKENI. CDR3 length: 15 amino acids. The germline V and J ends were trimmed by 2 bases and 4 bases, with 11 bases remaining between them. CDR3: CASSPRTVINEKLFF. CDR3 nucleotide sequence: TGTGCCAGCTCACCAAGGACAGTTATTAATGAAAAACTGTTTTTT. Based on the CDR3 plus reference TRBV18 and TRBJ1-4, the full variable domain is NAGVMQNPRHLVRRRGQEARLRCSPMKGHSHVYWYRQLPEEGLKFMVYLQKENIIDESGMPKERFSAEFPKEGPSILRIQQVVRGDSAAYFCASSPRTVINEKLFFGSGTQLSVL.

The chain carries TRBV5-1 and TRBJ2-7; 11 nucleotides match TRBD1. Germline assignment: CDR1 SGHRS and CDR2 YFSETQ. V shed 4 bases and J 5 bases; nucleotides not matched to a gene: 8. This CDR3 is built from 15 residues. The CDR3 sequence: CASSPRTGGADEQYF. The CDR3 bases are TGCGCCAGCAGCCCCCGGACAGGGGGCGCGGACGAGCAGTACTTC.

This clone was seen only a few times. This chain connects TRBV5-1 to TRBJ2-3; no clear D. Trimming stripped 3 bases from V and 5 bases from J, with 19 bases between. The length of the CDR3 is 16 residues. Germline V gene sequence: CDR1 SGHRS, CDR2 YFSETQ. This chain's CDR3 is CASSSRLAAVVDTQYF. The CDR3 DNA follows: TGCGCCAGCAGCTCCCGGTTGGCGGCCGTGGTAGATACGCAGTATTTT.